Shown below are 19 T cell receptor beta chains from a single sample sequenced in a study of human thymus T cells. Profiled with immunoSEQ multiplex PCR; TCRdb holds only in-frame clones, not every one. The sample records tens of thousands of clones, 85% to 95% being singletons. Surgeons resected thymus tissue during corrective heart surgery. Sequencing was performed on thymus tissue. The receptors originated from a girl less than two years old with a congenital heart defect but otherwise immunologically healthy.

The chain carries TRBV27 and TRBJ2-2; TRBD1 agrees at 9 bases. The CDR3 runs to 15 residues. V lost 4 bases and J lost 4; bases outside the gene matches: 4. The germline V gene encodes CDR1 MNHEY and CDR2 SMNVEV (reference sequence). The CDR3 nucleotides read TGTGCCAGCAGTTCCCGGGACAGGGTCACCGGGGAGCTGTTTTTT. The encoded protein is CASSSRDRVTGELFF.

The V gene is TRBV18, the J gene TRBJ2-1, with 9 nucleotides matching TRBD1. The CDR3 length is 16 residues. With 6 bases clipped from V and 5 bases from J, the junction kept 11 bases outside the gene matches. Per the germline V gene, CDR1 is KGHSH and CDR2 is LQKENI. CDR3 DNA sequence: TGTGCCAGCTCGTACAGGGGGCGACGGGAGAACAATGAGCAGTTCTTC. Its translation is CASSYRGRRENNEQFF.

This sequence joins TRBV4-1 and TRBJ2-5; D may be TRBD2 (5 bases). The CDR3 has 16 residues. Germline loops: CDR1 MGHRA, CDR2 YSYEKL. Trimming removed 1 base at V and 5 bases at J, with 17 bases between. The CDR3 DNA is TGCGCCAGCAGCCAAGGTCCGAGCGGCCTAGGGGAGACCCAGTACTTC. This gives the protein CASSQGPSGLGETQYF.

This chain connects TRBV2 to TRBJ1-2; 7 bases match TRBD1. CDR3 length equals 14 residues. Trimming took 6 bases from V and 4 from J; bases not matched to a gene: 8. Germline V gene lookup returns CDR1 SNHLY and CDR2 FYNNEI. CDR3 region: CASSPDRVGYGYTF. For the CDR3, the DNA is TGTGCCAGCAGCCCTGACAGGGTTGGCTATGGCTACACCTTC. The full variable domain, completed using reference TRBV2 and TRBJ1-2, is EPEVTQTPSHQVTQMGQEVILRCVPISNHLYFYWYRQILGQKVEFLVSFYNNEISEKSEIFDDQFSVERPDGSNFTLKIRSTKLEDSAMYFCASSPDRVGYGYTFGSGTRLTVV.

The V and J genes are TRBV6-5 and TRBJ1-1; unclear D gene. Germline V gene sequence: CDR1 MNHEY, CDR2 SVGAGI. V dropped 6 bases and J dropped 1 base, with 12 bases sitting between them. CDR3 size: 14 residues. CDR3 residues: CASSPGEPNTEAFF. The CDR3 DNA sequence: TGTGCCAGCAGCCCCGGAGAACCGAACACTGAAGCTTTCTTT.

The gene calls are TRBV2 and TRBJ2-2, with 7 positions matching TRBD2. Germline values: CDR1 SNHLY, CDR2 FYNNEI. V gave up 3 bases and J gave up 2 bases; unmatched junction bases: 9. The CDR3 runs to 17 residues. CDR3 region: CASSDLMTSCNTGELFF. For the CDR3, the DNA is TGTGCCAGCAGTGACCTCATGACTAGCTGCAACACCGGGGAGCTGTTTTTT.

The chain recombines TRBV5-1 with TRBJ2-7; the D gene is possibly TRBD2 (5 bases). CDR3 length: 15 residues. V lost 4 bases and J lost 3, with 17 bases in between. Germline V CDR1 and CDR2: SGHRS, YFSETQ. CDR3 nucleotide sequence: TGCGCCAGCAGCGCGGAGGCGGACCGGAACTACGAGCAGTACTTC. Residues: CASSAEADRNYEQYF. Supplemented by reference TRBV5-1 and TRBJ2-7, the full variable domain reads KAGVTQTPRYLIKTRGQQVTLSCSPISGHRSVSWYQQTPGQGLQFLFEYFSETQRNKGNFPGRFSGRQFSNSRSEMNVSTLELGDSALYLCASSAEADRNYEQYFGPGTRLTVT.

This clone was counted once. This chain links TRBV19 with TRBJ2-1; 8 nucleotides align to TRBD1. J gave up 9 bases and V 1 base, and 11 bases lay outside the gene matches. CDR3 length equals 16 residues. Germline CDR1 and CDR2: LNHDA and SQIVND (reference sequence). CDR3 in DNA: TGTGCCAGTAGTATAGGAGGGACAGGCCTACCGGTTGAGCAGTTCTTC. Its protein is CASSIGGTGLPVEQFF.

The chain uses TRBV5-6 and TRBJ1-1, with a possible D match to TRBD1 (6 bases). Trimming shortened V by 6 bases and J by 4 bases, and 22 bases separated the two germline ends. Germline V CDR1 and CDR2: SGHDT, YYEEEE. The length of the CDR3 is 16 residues. This CDR3 reads CASTRGATRGGTEAFF. As DNA, the CDR3 is TGTGCCAGCACCCGAGGGGCCACAAGGGGGGGCACTGAAGCTTTCTTT. Drawing the rest from reference TRBV5-6 and TRBJ1-1, the complete variable domain is DAGVTQSPTHLIKTRGQQVTLRCSPKSGHDTVSWYQQALGQGPQFIFQYYEEEERQRGNFPDRFSGHQFPNYSSELNVNALLLGDSALYLCASTRGATRGGTEAFFGQGTRLTVV.

This chain links TRBV28 with TRBJ2-3; TRBD2 matches 8 bases. The CDR3 is 17 residues long. Trimming cost V 3 bases and J 2 bases; bases outside gene matches: 10. The V gene's germline CDR1 is MDHEN and CDR2 SYDVKM. The CDR3: CASSFAGTRGSTDTQYF. In nucleotides, the CDR3 is TGTGCCAGCAGTTTTGCCGGGACTAGAGGTTCCACAGATACGCAGTATTTT.

The chain has TRBV18 and TRBJ1-5, with a weak D call TRBD1 (6 bases). CDR3 length: 15 amino acids. Germline V gives CDR1 KGHSH, CDR2 LQKENI. Trimming pared 4 bases from V and 4 bases from J, leaving 14 bases between. The CDR3 reads CASSRSKQGNQPQHF. DNA for the CDR3: TGTGCCAGCTCACGATCAAAACAGGGAAATCAGCCCCAGCATTTT.

The chain recombines TRBV4-1 with TRBJ2-5, with D possibly TRBD2 on 6 matching bases. The DNA end favors TRBJ2-7, so the J call may be wrong. The CDR3 is 14 residues long. Per the germline V gene, CDR1 is MGHRA and CDR2 is YSYEKL. The CDR3 DNA is TGCGCCAGCAGCCAAGGGAGCGGGCCCTACGAGCAGTACTTC. Its translation: CASSQGSGPYEQYF.

The chain links TRBV9 to TRBJ1-2; 7 bases match TRBD1. Germline values: CDR1 SGDLS, CDR2 YYNGEE. The CDR3 runs to 16 residues. The ends lost 1 base at V and 3 bases at J; junction bases unmatched: 9. The CDR3 DNA is TGTGCCAGCAGCGTATACCCGGGGCAGGGGGACTATGGCTACACCTTC. Its protein is CASSVYPGQGDYGYTF.

The chain joins TRBV5-1 to TRBJ2-3; TRBD2 is a possible D gene (6 bases). V lost 2 bases, J lost 2 bases, and 18 bases lay in between. The germline V gene encodes CDR1 SGHRS and CDR2 YFSETQ. This CDR3 has 17 amino acids. This chain's CDR3 is CASSFHRESTNTDTQYF. CDR3 sequence (DNA): TGCGCCAGCAGCTTCCACCGGGAGTCGACCAACACAGATACGCAGTATTTT.

V and J are TRBV4-2 and TRBJ1-1; a weak D match, TRBD1 (6 bases). In germline, CDR1 is LGHNA, CDR2 YNFKEQ. The CDR3 loop spans 16 amino acids. Trimming removed 2 bases at V and 1 base at J, with 14 bases between. CDR3 DNA: TGTGCCAGCAGCCAAAAACAGGGAACTACGAACACTGAAGCTTTCTTT. Its translation: CASSQKQGTTNTEAFF.

J is TRBJ1-2 and V is TRBV19; TRBD1 is a possible D gene (5 bases). The CDR3 has 14 residues. Trimming removed 5 bases at V and 6 bases at J, with 16 bases between. CDR1 and CDR2 (germline): LNHDA, SQIVND (reference sequence). The CDR3 nucleotides read TGTGCCAGTAGTGCCCAGCCAGGGAGGAATGGCTACACCTTC. This codes for CASSAQPGRNGYTF.

This clone was counted once. The V call is TRBV9, the J call TRBJ2-7; D could derive from TRBD1 or TRBD2 (5 bases each). Germline assignment: CDR1 SGDLS and CDR2 YYNGEE. The CDR3 spans 18 residues. V was shortened by 0 bases and J by 4 bases, with 23 bases between the two germline ends. The CDR3 is CASSVDTITGRIRYEQYF. The CDR3 nucleotides read TGTGCCAGCAGCGTAGACACAATCACGGGACGGATTAGATACGAGCAGTACTTC.

V and J are TRBV28 and TRBJ2-7; 8 bases are a match to TRBD1. Germline V gene data show CDR1 as MDHEN and CDR2 as SYDVKM. This CDR3 is 14 amino acids long. V shed 5 bases, J shed 8 bases, and the junction held 11 bases outside the gene matches. In DNA, the CDR3 is TGTGCCAGCAGTGCCCGGGACAGGACCCCTCAGCAGTACTTC. This codes for CASSARDRTPQQYF.

In its sample, this clone was seen once. The rearrangement links TRBV18 to TRBJ1-3, with TRBD1 identical over 9 bases. Trimming cost V 7 bases and J 5 bases; bases outside gene matches: 9. The CDR3 has 15 amino acids. CDR1 KGHSH and CDR2 LQKENI come from the germline V gene. CDR3 DNA sequence: TGTGCCAGCTGCGGGGGACAGGGAAGGCGAAACACCATATATTTT. Amino acids: CASCGGQGRRNTIYF.